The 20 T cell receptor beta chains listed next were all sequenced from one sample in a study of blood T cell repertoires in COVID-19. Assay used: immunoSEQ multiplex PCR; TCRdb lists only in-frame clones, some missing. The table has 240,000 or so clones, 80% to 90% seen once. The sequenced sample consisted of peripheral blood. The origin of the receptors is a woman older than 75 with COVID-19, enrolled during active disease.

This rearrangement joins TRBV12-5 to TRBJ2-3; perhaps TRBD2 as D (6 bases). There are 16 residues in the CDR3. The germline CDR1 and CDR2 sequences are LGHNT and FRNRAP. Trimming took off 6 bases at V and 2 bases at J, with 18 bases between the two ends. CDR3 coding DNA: TGTGCTAGTGGCCGGGTGGGGGGAGGCCCCACAGATACGCAGTATTTT. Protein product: CASGRVGGGPTDTQYF.

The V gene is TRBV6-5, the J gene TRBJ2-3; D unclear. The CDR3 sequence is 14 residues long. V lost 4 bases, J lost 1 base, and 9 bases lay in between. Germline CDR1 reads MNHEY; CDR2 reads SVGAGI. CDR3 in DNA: TGTGCCAGCAGTTTAATGAGCCGCACAGATACGCAGTATTTT. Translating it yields CASSLMSRTDTQYF.

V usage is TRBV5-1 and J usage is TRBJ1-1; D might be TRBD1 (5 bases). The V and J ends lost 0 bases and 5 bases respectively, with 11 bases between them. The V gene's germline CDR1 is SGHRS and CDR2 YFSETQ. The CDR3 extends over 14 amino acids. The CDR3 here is CASSLVTEGTEAFF. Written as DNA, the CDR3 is TGCGCCAGCAGCTTGGTGACGGAGGGGACTGAAGCTTTCTTT.

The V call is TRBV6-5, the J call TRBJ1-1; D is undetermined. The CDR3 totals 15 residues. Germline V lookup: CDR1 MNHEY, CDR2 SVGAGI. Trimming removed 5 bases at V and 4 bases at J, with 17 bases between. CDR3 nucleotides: TGTGCCAGCAGTCCCCCCGGGATCCTGGTCACTGAAGCTTTCTTT. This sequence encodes CASSPPGILVTEAFF.

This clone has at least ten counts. The chain's CDR3 is CASSGWGDRAEAFF. In DNA form, the CDR3 reads TGTGCCAGCAGTGGGTGGGGGGACAGGGCTGAAGCTTTCTTT. The chain employs TRBV2 and TRBJ1-1, with 9 bases aligning to TRBD1. This CDR3 has 14 residues. Germline lookup yields CDR1 SNHLY and CDR2 FYNNEI. V was clipped by 4 bases and J by 6 bases; unmatched bases: 6.

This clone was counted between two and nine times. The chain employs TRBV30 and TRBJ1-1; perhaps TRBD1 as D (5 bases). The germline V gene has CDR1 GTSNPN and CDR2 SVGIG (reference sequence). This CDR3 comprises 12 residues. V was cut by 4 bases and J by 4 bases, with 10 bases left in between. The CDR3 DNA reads TGTGCCTGGAATGGGGGGGGCACTGAAGCTTTCTTT. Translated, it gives CAWNGGGTEAFF.

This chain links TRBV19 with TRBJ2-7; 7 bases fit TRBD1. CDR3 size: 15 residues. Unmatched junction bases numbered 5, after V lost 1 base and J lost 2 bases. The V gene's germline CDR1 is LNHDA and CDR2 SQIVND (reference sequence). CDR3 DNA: TGTGCCAGTAGTATAGCCTTACAGGGGACCTACGAGCAGTACTTC. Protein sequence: CASSIALQGTYEQYF.

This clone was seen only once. CDR3 DNA sequence: TGTGCCAGCAGGCTAGAATTAGCCAAAAACATTCAGTACTTC. This gives the protein CASRLELAKNIQYF. The chain uses TRBV5-5 and TRBJ2-4, with D hard to call. The germline CDR1 and CDR2 sequences are SGHKS and YYEKEE (reference sequence). V gave up 5 bases and J gave up 0 bases, with 9 bases separating them. CDR3 size: 14 residues. Filled out from reference TRBV5-5 and TRBJ2-4, the complete variable domain reads DAGVTQSPTHLIKTRGQQVTLRCSPISGHKSVSWYQQVLGQGPQFIFQYYEKEERGRGNFPDRFSARQFPNYSSELNVNALLLGDSALYLCASRLELAKNIQYFGAGTRLSVL.

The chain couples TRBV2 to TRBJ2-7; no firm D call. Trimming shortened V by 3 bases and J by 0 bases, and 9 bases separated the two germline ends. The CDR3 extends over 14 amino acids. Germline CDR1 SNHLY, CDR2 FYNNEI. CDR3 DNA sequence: TGTGCCAGCAGTGAGCTCAGCGTCTCCTACGAGCAGTACTTC. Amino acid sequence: CASSELSVSYEQYF.

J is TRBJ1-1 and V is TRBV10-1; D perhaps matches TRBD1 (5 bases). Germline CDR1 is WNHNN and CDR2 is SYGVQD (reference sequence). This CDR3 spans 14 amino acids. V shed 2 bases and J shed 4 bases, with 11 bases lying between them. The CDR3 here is CASSEEPQGTEAFF. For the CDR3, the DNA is TGCGCCAGCAGTGAGGAACCGCAGGGCACTGAAGCTTTCTTT.

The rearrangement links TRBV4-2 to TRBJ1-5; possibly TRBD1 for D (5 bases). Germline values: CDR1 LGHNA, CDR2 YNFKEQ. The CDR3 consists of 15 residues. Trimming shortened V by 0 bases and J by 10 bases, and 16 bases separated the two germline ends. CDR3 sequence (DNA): TGTGCCAGCAGCCAAGAGCTAGGGGCCCGAATCCCCCAGCATTTT. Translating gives CASSQELGARIPQHF.

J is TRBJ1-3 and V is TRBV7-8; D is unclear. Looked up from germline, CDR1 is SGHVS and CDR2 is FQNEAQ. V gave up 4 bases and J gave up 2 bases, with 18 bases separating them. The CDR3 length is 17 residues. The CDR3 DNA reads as TGTGCCAGCAGCTCGCAGGCAGCTACCAAACCTGGAAACACCATATATTTT. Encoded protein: CASSSQAATKPGNTIYF.

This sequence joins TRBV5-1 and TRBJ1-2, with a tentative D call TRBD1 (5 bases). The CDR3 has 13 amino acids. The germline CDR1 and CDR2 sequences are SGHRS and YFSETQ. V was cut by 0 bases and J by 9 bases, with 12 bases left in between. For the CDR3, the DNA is TGCGCCAGCAGCTTGGGGAGCGGGGGGAGCTACACCTTC. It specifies CASSLGSGGSYTF.

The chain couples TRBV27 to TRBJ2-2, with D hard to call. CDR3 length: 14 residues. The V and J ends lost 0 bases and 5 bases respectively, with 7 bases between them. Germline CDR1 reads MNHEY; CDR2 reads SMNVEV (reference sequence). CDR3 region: CASSLSVSTGELFF. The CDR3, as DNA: TGTGCCAGCAGTTTATCTGTCTCGACCGGGGAGCTGTTTTTT.

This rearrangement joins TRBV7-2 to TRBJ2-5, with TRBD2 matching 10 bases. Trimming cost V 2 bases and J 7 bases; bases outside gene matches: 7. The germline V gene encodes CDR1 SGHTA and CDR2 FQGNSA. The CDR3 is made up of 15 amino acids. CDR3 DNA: TGTGCCAGCAGCTTACCGCTAGCGGGAGTGGGGACCCAGTACTTC. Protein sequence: CASSLPLAGVGTQYF.

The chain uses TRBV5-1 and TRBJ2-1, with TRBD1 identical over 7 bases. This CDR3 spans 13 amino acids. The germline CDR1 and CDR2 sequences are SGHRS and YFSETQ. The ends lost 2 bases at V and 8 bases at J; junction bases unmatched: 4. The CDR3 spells CASSFQGVDEQFF. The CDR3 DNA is TGCGCCAGCAGCTTTCAGGGGGTGGATGAGCAGTTCTTC.

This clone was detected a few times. The CDR3 DNA follows: TGTGCCAGCACCCTAGGCGGAACAGATACGCAGTATTTT. Its protein product is CASTLGGTDTQYF. The rearrangement links TRBV12-3 or TRBV12-4 to TRBJ2-3, with D uncertain. The CDR3 consists of 13 residues. V dropped 7 bases and J dropped 3 bases, with 11 bases sitting between them.

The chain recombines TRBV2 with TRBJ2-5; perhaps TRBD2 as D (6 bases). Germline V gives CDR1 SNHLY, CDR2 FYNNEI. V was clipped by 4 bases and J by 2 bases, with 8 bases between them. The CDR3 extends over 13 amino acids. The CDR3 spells CASSGGLQETQYF. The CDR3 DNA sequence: TGTGCCAGCAGTGGGGGACTTCAAGAGACCCAGTACTTC.

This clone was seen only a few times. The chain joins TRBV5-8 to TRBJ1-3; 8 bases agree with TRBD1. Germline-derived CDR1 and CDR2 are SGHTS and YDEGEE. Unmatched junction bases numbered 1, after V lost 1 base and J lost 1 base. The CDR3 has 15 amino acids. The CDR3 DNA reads TGTGCCAGCAGCTTGAGGACAGGGTCTGGAAACACCATATATTTT. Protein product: CASSLRTGSGNTIYF. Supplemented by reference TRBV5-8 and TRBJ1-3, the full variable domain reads EAGVTQSPTHLIKTRGQQATLRCSPISGHTSVYWYQQALGLGLQFLLWYDEGEERNRGNFPPRFSGRQFPNYSSELNVNALELEDSALYLCASSLRTGSGNTIYFGEGSWLTVV.

The CDR3 sequence: CASSFRLAGGGYYEQYF. CDR3 DNA: TGTGCCAGCAGCTTTAGACTAGCGGGTGGGGGATACTACGAGCAGTACTTC. The V gene is TRBV7-2, the J gene TRBJ2-7; 10 bases match TRBD2. J lost 3 bases, V lost 3 bases, and 11 bases had no gene match. The CDR3 loop spans 17 amino acids. Germline lookup yields CDR1 SGHTA and CDR2 FQGNSA.